The entry that follows covers one T cell receptor beta chain sequence. These data come from a study of blood T cell repertoires in COVID-19. Turning to the study itself: Acute-phase and convalescent COVID-19 samples originated in the United States, Italy and Spain. T cells, B-cell-depleted T cells, or PBMCs supplied cDNA or gDNA.

Per the original methods: Amplifying reference gene primers gave estimates of nucleated cell counts. The repertoire was sequenced with immunoSEQ multiplex PCR; TCRdb's copy has only in-frame clones and lacks some. That table furnishes V, J and clone size, whereas the DNA furnished D and trimming. The sample includes roughly 150,000 clones, 80% to 85% seen only once; the top ten take 11%. Sequencing was done on a sample of peripheral blood. The origin of this receptor is a man between 65 and 85 years old with active or convalescent COVID-19.

CDR3 amino acids: CASSLEGQGAYTVSGANVLTF. The DNA for the CDR3 is TGTGCCAGCAGCCTCGAGGGGCAGGGGGCCTACACTGTCTCTGGGGCCAACGTCCTGACTTTC. The V call is TRBV4-2, the J call TRBJ2-6; 8 positions agree with TRBD1. V gave up 4 bases and J gave up 0 bases; unmatched junction bases: 17. Germline V gives CDR1 LGHNA, CDR2 YNFKEQ. The CDR3 is 21 residues long.